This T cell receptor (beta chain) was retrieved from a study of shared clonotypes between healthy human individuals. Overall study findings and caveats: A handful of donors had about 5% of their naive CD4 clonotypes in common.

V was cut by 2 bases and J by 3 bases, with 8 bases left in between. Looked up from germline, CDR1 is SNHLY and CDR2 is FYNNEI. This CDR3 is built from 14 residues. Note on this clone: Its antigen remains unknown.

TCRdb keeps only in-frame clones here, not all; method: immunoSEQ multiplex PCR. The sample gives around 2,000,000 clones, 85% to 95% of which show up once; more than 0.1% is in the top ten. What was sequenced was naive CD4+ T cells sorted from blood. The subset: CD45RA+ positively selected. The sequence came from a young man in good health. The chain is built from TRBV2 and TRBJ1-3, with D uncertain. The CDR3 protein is CASSESRGGNTIYF. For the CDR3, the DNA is TGTGCCAGCAGTGAAAGTCGAGGTGGAAACACCATATATTTT. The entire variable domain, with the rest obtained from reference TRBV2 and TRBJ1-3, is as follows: EPEVTQTPSHQVTQMGQEVILRCVPISNHLYFYWYRQILGQKVEFLVSFYNNEISEKSEIFDDQFSVERPDGSNFTLKIRSTKLEDSAMYFCASSESRGGNTIYFGEGSWLTVV.